What follows are 21 T cell receptor beta chains derived from one specimen sequenced in a study of T cell responses to AZD1222 COVID-19 vaccine. TCRdb's table, derived via immunoSEQ multiplex PCR, lists solely in-frame clones and lacks some. The profile shows roughly 170,000 clones, about 92% of them singletons. Source: peripheral blood, taken on day 0 of AZD1222 vaccination. Every receptor here comes from an adult in good health.

This clone showed up just once. V usage is TRBV29-1 and J usage is TRBJ2-7; a possible D gene is TRBD2 (5 bases). The V gene lost 4 bases and the J gene lost 4 bases, with 14 bases spanning the gap. Germline CDR1 reads SQVTM; CDR2 reads ANQGSEA. The CDR3 spans 13 residues. This CDR3 reads CSVVGIPAYEQYF. The CDR3 DNA reads TGCAGCGTTGTCGGGATTCCAGCGTACGAGCAGTACTTC.

The CDR3 DNA is TGTGCCAGCAGTCCTAGGGCTTTTAAAGAGACCCAGTACTTC. Translation gives CASSPRAFKETQYF. The chain is built from TRBV6-5 and TRBJ2-5; unclear D gene. In germline, CDR1 is MNHEY, CDR2 SVGAGI. Trimming cost V 5 bases and J 3 bases, with 13 bases left between them. CDR3 size: 14 residues.

V usage is TRBV2 and J usage is TRBJ1-1, with D unclear. Per germline, CDR1 SNHLY and CDR2 FYNNEI. The length of the CDR3 is 13 residues. The V end lost 4 bases, the J end lost 0 bases, and 6 bases lay between the germline ends. The CDR3 loop is CASSVYMNTEAFF. CDR3 nucleotide sequence: TGTGCCAGCAGTGTATACATGAACACTGAAGCTTTCTTT. The variable domain in full, completed from reference TRBV2 and TRBJ1-1, reads EPEVTQTPSHQVTQMGQEVILRCVPISNHLYFYWYRQILGQKVEFLVSFYNNEISEKSEIFDDQFSVERPDGSNFTLKIRSTKLEDSAMYFCASSVYMNTEAFFGQGTRLTVV.

The rearrangement links TRBV6-5 to TRBJ1-2; 8 bases align to TRBD1. With V trimmed by 4 bases and J by 9 bases, 10 bases remained unmatched. Germline V lookup: CDR1 MNHEY, CDR2 SVGAGI. The CDR3 covers 14 residues. The CDR3 nucleotides are TGTGCCAGCAGTTCAACCGGACAGGGTTTAAGCTACACCTTC. Translated: CASSSTGQGLSYTF.

As concerns this clone: Different DNA sequences within this sample yield the same CDR3. The chain joins TRBV12-3 or TRBV12-4 to TRBJ1-5; D gene ambiguous. V lost 5 bases and J lost 4, with 3 bases in between. CDR3 length equals 11 residues. In DNA, the CDR3 is TGTGCCAGCAGTCTTAATCAGCCCCAGCATTTT. Its translation is CASSLNQPQHF.

V is TRBV10-3 and J is TRBJ1-2, with D tentatively TRBD1 (5 bases). CDR1 and CDR2 from the germline V gene are ENHRY and SYGVKD. This CDR3 contains 15 residues. Trimming removed 0 bases from V and 4 bases from J, with 12 bases in between. The CDR3 loop is CAISESTGAGYGYTF. In nucleotides, the CDR3 is TGTGCCATCAGTGAGTCTACCGGGGCCGGCTATGGCTACACCTTC.

The rearrangement uses TRBV4-1 and TRBJ2-5; no clear D gene. Trimming cost V 1 base and J 3 bases, with 9 bases left between them. Germline CDR1 MGHRA, CDR2 YSYEKL. The CDR3 totals 14 residues. This CDR3 reads CASSQATPKETQYF. CDR3 bases: TGCGCCAGCAGCCAAGCGACCCCCAAAGAGACCCAGTACTTC.

The chain carries TRBV6-6 and TRBJ1-4; 7 bases line up with TRBD1. This CDR3 has 14 residues. Germline CDR1 reads MNHNY; CDR2 reads SVGAGI (reference sequence). V was clipped by 4 bases and J by 6 bases; unmatched bases: 5. CDR3 protein: CASSFTGDYEKLFF. The CDR3 bases are TGTGCCAGCAGTTTCACAGGGGATTATGAAAAACTGTTTTTT.

The DNA for the CDR3 is TGTGCCAGCTTAGGTCCCGGACAGGGGGTTAGGTATGGCTACACCTTC. This gives the protein CASLGPGQGVRYGYTF. The gene calls are TRBV19 and TRBJ1-2; 10 bases line up with TRBD1. Trimming cost V 9 bases and J 5 bases; bases outside gene matches: 15. Germline CDR1 is LNHDA and CDR2 is SQIVND (reference sequence). CDR3 length: 16 residues.

The rearrangement links TRBV6-5 to TRBJ1-1; D remains ambiguous. Germline V CDR1 and CDR2: MNHEY, SVGAGI. V was shortened by 0 bases and J by 4 bases, with 9 bases between the two germline ends. The CDR3 has 14 amino acids. CDR3 protein: CASSYSGSGTEAFF. In DNA, the CDR3 is TGTGCCAGCAGTTACTCGGGGTCGGGCACTGAAGCTTTCTTT.

The chain links TRBV10-3 to TRBJ2-7; TRBD2 matches at 10 bases. V dropped 4 bases and J dropped 0; count of bases not matched to a gene: 9. CDR1 is ENHRY, CDR2 SYGVKD, per germline. The CDR3 contains 17 residues. In DNA form, the CDR3 reads TGTGCCATCAGTGCGATTAGCGGGGGGCCCAACTCCTACGAGCAGTACTTC. The encoded protein is CAISAISGGPNSYEQYF.

This rearrangement joins TRBV12-3 or TRBV12-4 to TRBJ2-1; D uncertain. The germline V and J ends were trimmed by 2 bases and 7 bases, with 9 bases remaining between them. The CDR3 has 13 residues. For the CDR3, the DNA is TGTGCCAGCAGTTTATCCAGACTTAATGAGCAGTTCTTC. Encoded protein: CASSLSRLNEQFF.

The chain is built from TRBV7-3 and TRBJ2-1, with a possible D match to TRBD2 (6 bases). Germline V gives CDR1 SGHTA, CDR2 FQGTGA. This CDR3 comprises 15 residues. V gave up 2 bases and J gave up 0 bases, with 8 bases separating them. DNA for the CDR3: TGTGCCAGCAGCTTACGGGGGAGCTCCTACAATGAGCAGTTCTTC. Translating it yields CASSLRGSSYNEQFF.

The chain has TRBV6-5 and TRBJ1-1; TRBD1 matches 7 bases. V dropped 6 bases and J dropped 3; count of bases not matched to a gene: 10. The CDR3 is made up of 15 amino acids. The germline V gene encodes CDR1 MNHEY and CDR2 SVGAGI. The CDR3 region has the DNA TGTGCCAGCAGCCTTGCCCAAACAGGGGACACTGAAGCTTTCTTT. It codes for CASSLAQTGDTEAFF.

This clone was seen only a few times. The rearrangement uses TRBV7-9 and TRBJ2-1, with D perhaps TRBD1 (5 bases). V was shortened by 1 base and J by 2 bases, with 9 bases between the two germline ends. Germline-derived CDR1 and CDR2 are SEHNR and FQNEAQ (reference sequence). This CDR3 has 15 residues. The CDR3 loop is CASSLEGPTYNEQFF. DNA of the CDR3: TGTGCCAGCAGCTTAGAGGGGCCAACCTACAATGAGCAGTTCTTC.

V and J are TRBV6-6 and TRBJ1-1; D is ambiguous. The germline V gene has CDR1 MNHNY and CDR2 SVGAGI (reference sequence). The CDR3 has 13 residues. V dropped 7 bases and J dropped 2 bases, with 11 bases sitting between them. CDR3 coding DNA: TGTGCCAGCACTAACTGGGGTAACACTGAAGCTTTCTTT. It encodes CASTNWGNTEAFF.

V is TRBV27 and J is TRBJ2-7; perhaps D is TRBD1 or TRBD2 (5 bases each). This CDR3 spans 14 amino acids. V lost 2 bases to trimming and J lost 3 bases, with 11 bases between them. CDR1 and CDR2 (germline): MNHEY, SMNVEV (reference sequence). As DNA, the CDR3 is TGTGCCAGCAGTTTACGGGGCCACGACTACGAGCAGTACTTC. This codes for CASSLRGHDYEQYF.

This clone was seen only once. The V call is TRBV5-1, the J call TRBJ2-7, with D possibly TRBD2 on 5 matching bases. Germline CDR1 and CDR2: SGHRS and YFSETQ. V was shortened by 2 bases and J by 3 bases, with 12 bases between the two germline ends. The CDR3 sequence is 14 residues long. For the CDR3, the DNA is TGCGCCAGCAGCTTTTACATCGGGGACTACGAGCAGTACTTC. Encoded protein: CASSFYIGDYEQYF.

The chain uses TRBV12-3 or TRBV12-4 and TRBJ2-7, with D possibly being TRBD1 (5 bases). V shed 4 bases and J shed 5 bases, with 12 bases lying between them. There are 13 residues in the CDR3. Here the CDR3 reads CASSSTGDHEQYF. CDR3 DNA sequence: TGTGCCAGCAGTTCTACAGGTGACCACGAGCAGTACTTC.

The chain is built from TRBV19 and TRBJ2-7, with 11 positions matching TRBD2. The CDR3 has 16 residues. Germline CDR1 and CDR2: LNHDA and SQIVND (reference sequence). Trimming at V came to 3 bases and at J to 3 bases, leaving 7 bases not matched to a gene. The CDR3 DNA follows: TGTGCCAGTAGTATGCAAGGGACTAGCGGAAACTACGAGCAGTACTTC. Translated: CASSMQGTSGNYEQYF. The variable domain in full, with the rest retrieved from reference TRBV19 and TRBJ2-7, is DGGITQSPKYLFRKEGQNVTLSCEQNLNHDAMYWYRQDPGQGLRLIYYSQIVNDFQKGDIAEGYSVSREKKESFPLTVTSAQKNPTAFYLCASSMQGTSGNYEQYFGPGTRLTVT.

The chain carries TRBV28 and TRBJ2-7; D might be TRBD1 (5 bases). The germline V gene has CDR1 MDHEN and CDR2 SYDVKM. The V end lost 3 bases, the J end lost 2 bases, and 14 bases lay between the germline ends. This CDR3 spans 15 amino acids. The CDR3: CASSFGPTETYEQYF. The CDR3 region has the DNA TGTGCCAGCAGTTTCGGACCGACAGAAACCTACGAGCAGTACTTC.